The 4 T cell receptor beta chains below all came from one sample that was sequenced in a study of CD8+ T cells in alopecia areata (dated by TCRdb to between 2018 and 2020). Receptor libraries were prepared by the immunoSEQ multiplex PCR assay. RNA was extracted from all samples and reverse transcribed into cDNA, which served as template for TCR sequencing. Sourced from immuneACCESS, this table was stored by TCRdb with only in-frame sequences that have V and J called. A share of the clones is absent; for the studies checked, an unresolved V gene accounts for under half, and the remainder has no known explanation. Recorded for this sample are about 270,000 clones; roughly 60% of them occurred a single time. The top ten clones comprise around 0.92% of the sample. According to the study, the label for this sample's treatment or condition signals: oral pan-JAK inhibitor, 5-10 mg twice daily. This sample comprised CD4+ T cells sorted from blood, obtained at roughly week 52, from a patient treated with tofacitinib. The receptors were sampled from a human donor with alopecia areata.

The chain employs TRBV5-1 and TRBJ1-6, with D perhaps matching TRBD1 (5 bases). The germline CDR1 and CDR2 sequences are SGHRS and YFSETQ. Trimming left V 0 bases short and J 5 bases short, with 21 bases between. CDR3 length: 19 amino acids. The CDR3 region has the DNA TGCGCCAGCAGCTTGGTGGCAGGGAGCGGCCCTCTGCATAATTCACCCCTCCACTTT. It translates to CASSLVAGSGPLHNSPLHF.

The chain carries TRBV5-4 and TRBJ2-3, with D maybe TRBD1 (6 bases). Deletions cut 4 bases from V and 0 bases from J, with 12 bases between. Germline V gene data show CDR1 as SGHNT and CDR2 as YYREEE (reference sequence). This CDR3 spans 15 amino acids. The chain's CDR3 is CASSHRTASTDTQYF. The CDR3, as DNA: TGTGCCAGCAGCCACCGGACAGCTAGCACAGATACGCAGTATTTT. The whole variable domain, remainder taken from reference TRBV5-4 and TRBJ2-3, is ETGVTQSPTHLIKTRGQQVTLRCSSQSGHNTVSWYQQALGQGPQFIFQYYREEENGRGNFPPRFSGLQFPNYSSELNVNALELDDSALYLCASSHRTASTDTQYFGPGTRLTVL.

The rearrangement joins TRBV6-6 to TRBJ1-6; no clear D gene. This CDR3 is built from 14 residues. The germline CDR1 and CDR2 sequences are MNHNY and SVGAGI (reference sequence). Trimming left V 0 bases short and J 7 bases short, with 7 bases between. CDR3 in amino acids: CASSYSPWNSPLHF. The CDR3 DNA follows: TGTGCCAGCAGTTACTCCCCTTGGAATTCACCCCTCCACTTT.

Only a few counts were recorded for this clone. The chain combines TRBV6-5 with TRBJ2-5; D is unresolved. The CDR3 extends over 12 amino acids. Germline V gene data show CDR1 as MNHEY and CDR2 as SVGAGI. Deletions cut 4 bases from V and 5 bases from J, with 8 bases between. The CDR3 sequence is CASSSSEETQYF. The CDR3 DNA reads TGTGCCAGCAGTTCCTCCGAGGAGACCCAGTACTTC.